This T cell receptor beta chain derives from a study of cytomegalovirus exposure and HLA in healthy donors. Note on this clone: Antigen: not known.

The PCR made use of 60 Vbeta and 13 Jbeta primers. Profiled with immunoSEQ multiplex PCR; TCRdb holds only in-frame clones, not every one. Here the sample spans some 140,000 clones, 70% to 85% being singletons. Notes on the study in general: Presence/absence analyses supposed approximately even sequencing depth among donors.

V dropped 1 base and J dropped 0 bases, with 9 bases sitting between them. From germline, CDR1 is SGHNT and CDR2 YENEEA. The CDR3 totals 16 residues. Specimen: PBMCs. The sequence came from a man between 40 and 49 years old in good health and CMV-seropositive. The rearrangement links TRBV11-3 to TRBJ2-2; no clear D. The chain's CDR3 is CASSLVFTSNTGELFF. The CDR3 nucleotides read TGTGCCAGCAGCTTAGTCTTCACATCGAACACCGGGGAGCTGTTTTTT.